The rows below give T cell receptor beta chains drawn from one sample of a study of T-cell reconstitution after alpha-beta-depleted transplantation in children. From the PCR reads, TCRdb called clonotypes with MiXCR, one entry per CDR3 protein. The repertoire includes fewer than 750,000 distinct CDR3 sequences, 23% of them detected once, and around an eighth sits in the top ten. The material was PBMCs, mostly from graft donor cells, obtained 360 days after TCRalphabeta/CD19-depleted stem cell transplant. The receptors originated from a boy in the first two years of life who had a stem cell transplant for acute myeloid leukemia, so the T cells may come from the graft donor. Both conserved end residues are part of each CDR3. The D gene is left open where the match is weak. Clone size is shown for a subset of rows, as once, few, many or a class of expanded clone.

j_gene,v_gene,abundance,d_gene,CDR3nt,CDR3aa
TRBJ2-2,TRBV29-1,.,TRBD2,TGCAGCGTAACGGGGGGGCGGGTCAGGGAGCTGTTTTTT,CSVTGGRVRELFF
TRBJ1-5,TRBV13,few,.,TGTGCCAGCAGCTACGGGGGGTTCTATAGCAATCAGCCCCAGCATTTT,CASSYGGFYSNQPQHF
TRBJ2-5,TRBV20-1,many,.,TGCAGTGCTATTGGGAGGGCCGGACAGCTGAAGTACTTC,CSAIGRAGQLKYF
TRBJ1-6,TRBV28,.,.,TGTGCCAGCAGTGCCCTACTCCTTCGGGATTTGAGCGTTTCACCCCTCCACTTT,CASSALLLRDLSVSPLHF
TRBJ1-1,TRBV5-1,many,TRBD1,TGCGCCAGCAGCACGGCCCTAGACAGGGTGAACACTGAAGCTTTCTTT,CASSTALDRVNTEAFF
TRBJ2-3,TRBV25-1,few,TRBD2,TGTGCCAGCAGTGAACGGCGGGGGTACACAGATACGCAGTATTTT,CASSERRGYTDTQYF
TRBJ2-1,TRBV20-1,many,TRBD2,TGCAGTGCTAGTGAGCGGGGTTGGAACAATGAGCAGTTCTTC,CSASERGWNNEQFF
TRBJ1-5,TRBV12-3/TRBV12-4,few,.,TGTGCCAGCAGTACAGGGTTTTACCAGCCCCAGCATTTT,CASSTGFYQPQHF
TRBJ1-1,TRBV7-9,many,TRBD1,TGTGCCAGCAGCTCGGGGGACAGGCTGAACACTGAAGCTTTCTTT,CASSSGDRLNTEAFF
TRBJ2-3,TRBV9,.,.,TGTGCCAGCAGCCTGAGGGTCAGTAGCACAGATACGCAGTATTTT,CASSLRVSSTDTQYF
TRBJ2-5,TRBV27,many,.,TGTGCCAGCAGTCCCGTCGTGGGGGCGGAAGAGACCCAGTACTTC,CASSPVVGAEETQYF
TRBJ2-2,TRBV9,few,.,TGTGCCAGCAGCGACGGGCCTGCGAACACCGGGGAGCTGTTTTTT,CASSDGPANTGELFF
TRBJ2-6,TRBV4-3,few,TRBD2,TGCGCCAGCAGCCACACTAGCGGGGGGGCTTCTGGGGCCAACGTCCTGACTTTC,CASSHTSGGASGANVLTF
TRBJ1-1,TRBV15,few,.,TGTGCCACCAGCTACCCCCGGACTGAAGCTTTCTTT,CATSYPRTEAFF
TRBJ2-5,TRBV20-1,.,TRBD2,TGCAGTGCTAGAGATGTGGGGGGGGGGTACCAAGAGACCCAGTACTTC,CSARDVGGGYQETQYF
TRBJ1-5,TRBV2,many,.,TGTGCCAGCAGCTTGACAGGATCCGGCAATCAGCCCCAGCATTTT,CASSLTGSGNQPQHF
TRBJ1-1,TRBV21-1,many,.,TGTGCCAGCAGCAAAGTCGAGGGAAGGTTAACTGAAGCTTTCTTT,CASSKVEGRLTEAFF
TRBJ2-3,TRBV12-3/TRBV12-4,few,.,TGTGCCAGCAGTTTAATCTGGGGCAGCACAGATACGCAGTATTTT,CASSLIWGSTDTQYF
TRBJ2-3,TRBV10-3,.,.,TGTGCCATCAGTGAGGACCTCAGGACAGATACGCAGTATTTT,CAISEDLRTDTQYF
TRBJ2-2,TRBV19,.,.,TGTGCCAGTAGTCAGGGACAAACGAACACCGGGGAGCTGTTTTTT,CASSQGQTNTGELFF
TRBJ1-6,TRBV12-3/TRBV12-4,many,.,TGTGCCAGCAGGGGTGGGGCTGATAATTCACCCCTCCACTTT,CASRGGADNSPLHF
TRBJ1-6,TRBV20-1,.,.,TGCAGTGCTAGAGAGGGGAAAAGGGCCCTCCACTTT,CSAREGKRALHF
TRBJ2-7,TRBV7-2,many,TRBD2,TGTGCCAGCAGCCTCGGGGGGATTAGCTCCTACGAGCAGTACTTC,CASSLGGISSYEQYF
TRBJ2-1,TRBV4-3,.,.,TGCGCCAGCAGCCAAGAAAGGGATAATGAGCAGTTCTTC,CASSQERDNEQFF
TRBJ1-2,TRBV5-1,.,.,TGCGCCAGCAGAGGGAGTAACTATGGCTACACCTTC,CASRGSNYGYTF
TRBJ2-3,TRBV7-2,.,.,TGTGCCAGCAGCTTAGTAACATTCACAGATACGCAGTATTTT,CASSLVTFTDTQYF
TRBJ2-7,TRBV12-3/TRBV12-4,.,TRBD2,TGTGCCAGCAGTCAGGGACTAGCGGCGACCGAGCAGTACTTC,CASSQGLAATEQYF
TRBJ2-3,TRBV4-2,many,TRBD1,TGTGCCAGCACCTCTTCGACAGGGCTAGATACGCAGTATTTT,CASTSSTGLDTQYF
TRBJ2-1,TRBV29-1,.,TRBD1,TGCAGCGTTGACCGGACAGGGGGCGATGAGCAGTTCTTC,CSVDRTGGDEQFF
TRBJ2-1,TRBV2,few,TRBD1,TGTGCCAGCAGTGACGCGGGGACAGGGTCCTACAATGAGCAGTTCTTC,CASSDAGTGSYNEQFF
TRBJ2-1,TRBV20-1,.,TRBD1,TGCAGTGCTAGCCCCGGGACAGGATCCAACAATGAGCAGTTCTTC,CSASPGTGSNNEQFF
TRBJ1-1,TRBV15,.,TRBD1,TGTGCCACCAGCAGATACGGGACAGGGTCGTTCTTGAACACTGAAGCTTTCTTT,CATSRYGTGSFLNTEAFF
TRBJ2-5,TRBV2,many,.,TGTGCCAGCAGTGAAAGATACGACTGGTGGGAGACCCAGTACTTC,CASSERYDWWETQYF
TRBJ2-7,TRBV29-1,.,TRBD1,TGCAGCGTTGAGGGGACAGGGGCTTCCGACGAGCAGTACTTC,CSVEGTGASDEQYF
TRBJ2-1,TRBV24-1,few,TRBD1,TGTGCCACCAGTGGGGGGACAGGGTACGCCAATGAGCAGTTCTTC,CATSGGTGYANEQFF
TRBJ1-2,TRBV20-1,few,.,TGCAGTGCTCCACAACAGGCGGGTTATGGCTACACCTTC,CSAPQQAGYGYTF
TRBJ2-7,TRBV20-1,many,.,TGCAGTGCTTGGGACTGGGGCTTAGGAAGCGAGCAGTACTTC,CSAWDWGLGSEQYF
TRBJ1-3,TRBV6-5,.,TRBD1,TGTGCCAGCAGTTCGGACAGGGGGGTGAACACCATATATTTT,CASSSDRGVNTIYF
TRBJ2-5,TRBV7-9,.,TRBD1,TGTGCCAGCAGCCCGACAGGGTGGAGGGAGACCCAGTACTTC,CASSPTGWRETQYF
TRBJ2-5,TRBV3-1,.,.,TGTGCCAGCAGCCAGCTCGGGACCCCTCAAGAGACCCAGTACTTC,CASSQLGTPQETQYF
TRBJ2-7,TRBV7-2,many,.,TGTGCCAGCAGCTTAGGAGGGGTCCACGAGCAGTACTTC,CASSLGGVHEQYF
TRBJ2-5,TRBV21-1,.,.,TGTGCCAGCAGCCCCGGGAATGGAGGATCCTTAGAGACCCAGTACTTC,CASSPGNGGSLETQYF
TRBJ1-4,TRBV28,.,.,TGTGCCAGCGCTCCTCCGGGGACTGATAATGAAAAACTGTTTTTT,CASAPPGTDNEKLFF
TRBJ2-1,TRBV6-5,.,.,TGTGCCAGCAGTCGTGGGGACTATGAGCAGTTCTTC,CASSRGDYEQFF
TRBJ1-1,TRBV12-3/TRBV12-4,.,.,TGTGTCAGCAGCTCTGACACCTTTAACACTGAAGCTTTCTTT,CVSSSDTFNTEAFF
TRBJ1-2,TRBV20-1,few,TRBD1,TGCAGTGCCGGGACAGGGCCAGGCTACACCTTC,CSAGTGPGYTF
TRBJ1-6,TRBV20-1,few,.,TGCAGTGCTAGAGATTTTATTAATAATTCACCCCTCCACTTT,CSARDFINNSPLHF
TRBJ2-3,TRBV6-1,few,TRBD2,TGTGCCAGCAAAAGCGGGGGGGCCGGTGGAGATACGCAGTATTTT,CASKSGGAGGDTQYF
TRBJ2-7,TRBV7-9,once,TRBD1,TGTGCCAGCAGATATGACAGGGACTACGAGCAGTACTTC,CASRYDRDYEQYF
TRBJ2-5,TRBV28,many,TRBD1,TGTGCCAGCAGTCCTTATGAGGGACAGTTACAAGAGACCCAGTACTTC,CASSPYEGQLQETQYF
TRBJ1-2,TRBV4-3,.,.,TGCGCCAGCAGCCAAGCCGCCCGGAGGGGCTACACCTTC,CASSQAARRGYTF
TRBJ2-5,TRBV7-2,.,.,TGTGCCAGCAGCTTAGTTCGAAGTGGGACCGGGGAGACCCAGTACTTC,CASSLVRSGTGETQYF
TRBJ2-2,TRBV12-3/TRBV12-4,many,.,TGTGCCAGCAACAACCCCCCCTTGAACACCGGGGAGCTGTTTTTT,CASNNPPLNTGELFF